The clone carrying this T cell receptor beta chain was seen at least ten times. Its cognate antigen is unknown. Sequencing libraries for TCR beta were prepared with iRepertoire HTBI primers and Arm-PCR of CDR3 regions. Authors' data handling: Sample data revealed approximately 60 TRBV and over 12 TRBJ segments. TCRdb re-derived calls from the multiplex PCR reads in MiXCR, one entry per CDR3 protein. These V and J calls rely on TCRdb rather than the paper's analysis. The data contain approximately 360,000 distinct CDR3 sequences, approximately 25% of them singletons. V shed 4 bases and J shed 0 bases, with 15 bases lying between them. The germline gives CDR1 MDHEN, CDR2 SYDVKM. CDR3 size: 16 residues. This sample stems from a study of regulatory T cells in long-lasting Graves disease. Study-wide background: Persistence in Graves' disease denoted antithyroid drug use beyond 5 years alongside positive TSH receptor antibodies.

Documented time point: persistent/refractory GD, antithyroid drugs over 5 years with positive TRAb. Scientists built the TCR library using RNA that was extracted from PBMCs. General study findings and limits: Persistent cases favored TRBV28, TRBJ1-2 and TRBJ2-5. Investigators studied peripheral blood only, not thyroid tissue.

The J gene is TRBJ2-5, the V gene TRBV28, with D possibly TRBD2 on 5 matching bases. This TCR came from a woman in her forties with Graves disease. The sample in question was peripheral blood mononuclear cells (PBMCs), obtained when the disease was refractory, from a patient treated with antithyroid drugs. DNA for the CDR3: TGTGCCAGCAGTTCATTAGCGCCCTTATACCAAGAGACCCAGTACTTC. Translated: CASSSLAPLYQETQYF.